This T cell receptor (beta chain) derives from a study of cytomegalovirus exposure and HLA in healthy donors. PCR involved 60 Vbeta and 13 Jbeta primers. Clones were read by immunoSEQ multiplex PCR, and TCRdb kept only the in-frame ones, dropping some. The sample carries 100,000 or so clones, about four fifths recorded once. V was shortened by 6 bases and J by 0 bases, with 12 bases between the two germline ends. CDR3 size: 14 residues. Germline CDR1 MNHEY, CDR2 SVGAGI. The sample comprised PBMCs. The V and J genes are TRBV6-5 and TRBJ2-7, with D unresolved. The sequence was collected from a man aged 40-55 years in good health and CMV-seropositive. The CDR3 DNA reads TGTGCCAGCAGATCCAGACGGAGCTCCTACGAGCAGTACTTC. Translating it yields CASRSRRSSYEQYF.